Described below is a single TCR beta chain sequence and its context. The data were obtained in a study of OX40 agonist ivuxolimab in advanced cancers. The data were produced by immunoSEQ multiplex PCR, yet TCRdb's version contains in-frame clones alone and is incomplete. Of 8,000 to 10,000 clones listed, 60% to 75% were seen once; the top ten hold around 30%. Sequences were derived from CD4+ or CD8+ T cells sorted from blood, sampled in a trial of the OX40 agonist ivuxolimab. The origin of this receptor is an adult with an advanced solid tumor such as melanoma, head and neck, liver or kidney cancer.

CDR3: CAWSVAFASLGEQYF. The CDR3, as DNA: TGTGCCTGGAGTGTAGCCTTCGCGAGCCTAGGGGAGCAGTACTTC. This rearrangement joins TRBV30 to TRBJ2-7, with D uncertain. V lost 0 bases to trimming and J lost 7 bases, with 19 bases between them. From germline, CDR1 is GTSNPN and CDR2 SVGIG (reference sequence). The CDR3 sequence is 15 residues long.